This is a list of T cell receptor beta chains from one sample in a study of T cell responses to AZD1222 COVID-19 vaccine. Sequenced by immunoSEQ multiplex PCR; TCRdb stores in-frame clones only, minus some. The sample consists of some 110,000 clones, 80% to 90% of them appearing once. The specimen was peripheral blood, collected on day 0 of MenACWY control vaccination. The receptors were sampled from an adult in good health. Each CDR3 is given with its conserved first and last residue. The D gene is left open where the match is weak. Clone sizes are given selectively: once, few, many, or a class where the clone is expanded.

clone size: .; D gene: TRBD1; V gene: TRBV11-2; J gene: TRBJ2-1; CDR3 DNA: TGTGCCAGCAGCTTAGGGGCAGGGACAGATGAGCAGTTCTTC; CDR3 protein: CASSLGAGTDEQFF
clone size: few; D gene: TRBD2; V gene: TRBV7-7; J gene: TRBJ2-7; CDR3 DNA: TGTGCCAGCAGTATCGCGGGGGGCCCTACCTACGAGCAGTACTTC; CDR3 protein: CASSIAGGPTYEQYF
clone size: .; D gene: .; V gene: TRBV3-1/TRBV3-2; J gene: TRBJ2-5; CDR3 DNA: TGTGCCAGCAGCCAAGTCGTGGAGACCCAGTACTTC; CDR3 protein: CASSQVVETQYF
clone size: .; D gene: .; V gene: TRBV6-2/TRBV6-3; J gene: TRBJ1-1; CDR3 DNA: TGTGCCAGCAGTGTACCTGGGCCGAACACTGAAGCTTTCTTT; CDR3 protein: CASSVPGPNTEAFF
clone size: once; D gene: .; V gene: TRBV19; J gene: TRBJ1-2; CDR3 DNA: TGTGCCAGTAGTATAATAGAGGGGAGTAAGGATGGCTACACCTTC; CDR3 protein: CASSIIEGSKDGYTF
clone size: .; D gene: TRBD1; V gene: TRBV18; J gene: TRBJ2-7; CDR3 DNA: TGTGCCAGCTCATCAGGACAGGGCGGGGAGCAGTACTTC; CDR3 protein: CASSSGQGGEQYF
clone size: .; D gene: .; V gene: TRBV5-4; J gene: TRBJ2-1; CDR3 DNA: TGTGCCAGCAGCTTGGCCGGGGGGCGGACCTACAATGAGCAGTTCTTC; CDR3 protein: CASSLAGGRTYNEQFF
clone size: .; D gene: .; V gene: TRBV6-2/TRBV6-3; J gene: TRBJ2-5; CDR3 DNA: TGTGCCAGCAGTTCCACTACAGGGACCCAGTACTTC; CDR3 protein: CASSSTTGTQYF
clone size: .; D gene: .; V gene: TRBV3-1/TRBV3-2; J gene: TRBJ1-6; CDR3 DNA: TGTGCCAGCAGCCAGTGGAGTAAGATCCGTGGACACCTCAATTCACCCCTCCACTTT; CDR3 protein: CASSQWSKIRGHLNSPLHF
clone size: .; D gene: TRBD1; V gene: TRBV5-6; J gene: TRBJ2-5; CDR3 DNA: TGTGCCGCAGGGTCGGACAGGGAAGAGACCCAGTACTTC; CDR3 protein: CAAGSDREETQYF
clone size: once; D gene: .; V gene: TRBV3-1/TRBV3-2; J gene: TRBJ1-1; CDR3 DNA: TGTGCCAGCAGCCAAGTGGCTACGAACACTGAAGCTTTCTTT; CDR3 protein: CASSQVATNTEAFF
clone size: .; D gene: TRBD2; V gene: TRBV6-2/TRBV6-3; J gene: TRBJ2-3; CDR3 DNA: TGTGCCAGCAGGCCTTGGACTAGCGGGGGGCGGGATACGCAGTATTTT; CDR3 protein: CASRPWTSGGRDTQYF
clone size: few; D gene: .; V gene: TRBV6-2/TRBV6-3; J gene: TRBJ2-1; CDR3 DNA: TGTGCCAGCAGTAGACAGGAGAATAATGAGCAGTTCTTC; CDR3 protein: CASSRQENNEQFF
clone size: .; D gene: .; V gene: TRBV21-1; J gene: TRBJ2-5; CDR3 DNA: TGTGCCAGCAGCAAGATTAGGAGAAACCACAACCAAGAGACCCAGTACTTC; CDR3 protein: CASSKIRRNHNQETQYF
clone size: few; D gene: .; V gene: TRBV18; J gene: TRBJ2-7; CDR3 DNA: TGTGCCAGCTCACCACCGGGACTGACCTACGAGCAGTACTTC; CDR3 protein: CASSPPGLTYEQYF
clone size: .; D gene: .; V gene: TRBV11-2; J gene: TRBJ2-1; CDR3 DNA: TGTGCCAGCAGCTTAGGAACGGGACGTCTGGTATCCTCCTACAATGAGCAGTTCTTC; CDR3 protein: CASSLGTGRLVSSYNEQFF
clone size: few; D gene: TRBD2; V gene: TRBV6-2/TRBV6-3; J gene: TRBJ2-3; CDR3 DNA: TGTGCCAGCAGCCCAGGACTAGCGGGGGGTACAGATACGCAGTATTTT; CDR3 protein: CASSPGLAGGTDTQYF
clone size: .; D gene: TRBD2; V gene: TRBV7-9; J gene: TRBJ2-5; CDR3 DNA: TGTGCCAGCAGCTCTTCCGGGAGGGAGACCCAGTACTTC; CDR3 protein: CASSSSGRETQYF
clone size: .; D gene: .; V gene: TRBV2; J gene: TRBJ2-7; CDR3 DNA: TGTGCCAGCAGCTGGAGCCCATACGATTCCTACGAGCAGTACTTC; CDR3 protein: CASSWSPYDSYEQYF
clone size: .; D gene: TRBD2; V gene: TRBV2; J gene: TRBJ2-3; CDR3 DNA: TGTGCCAGCAGTGATCGAGCGGGGGGGCCTGCAGATACGCAGTATTTT; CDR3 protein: CASSDRAGGPADTQYF
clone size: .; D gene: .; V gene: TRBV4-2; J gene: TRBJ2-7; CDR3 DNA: TGTGCCAGCAGCCAAGATAGGACCTACGAGCAGTACTTC; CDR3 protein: CASSQDRTYEQYF
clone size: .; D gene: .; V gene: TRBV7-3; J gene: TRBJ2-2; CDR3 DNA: TGTGCCAGCAGCTTGGGGCGGGCCCGGGAGCTGTTTTTT; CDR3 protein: CASSLGRARELFF
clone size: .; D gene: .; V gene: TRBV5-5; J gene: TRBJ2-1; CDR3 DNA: TGTGCCAGCAGCTTTCTAACCGGGACGGCTAGCTCCTACAATGAGCAGTTCTTC; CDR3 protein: CASSFLTGTASSYNEQFF
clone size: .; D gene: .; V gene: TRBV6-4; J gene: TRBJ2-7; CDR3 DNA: TGTGCCAGCATGCGAGACTCCTACGAGCAGTACTTC; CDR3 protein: CASMRDSYEQYF
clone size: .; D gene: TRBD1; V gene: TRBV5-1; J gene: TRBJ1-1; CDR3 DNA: TGCGCCAGCAGCTCCGGACAGGGCGGCACTGAAGCTTTCTTT; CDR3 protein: CASSSGQGGTEAFF
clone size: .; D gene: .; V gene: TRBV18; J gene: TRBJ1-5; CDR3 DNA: TGTGCCAGCTCACCGCTGGACTCCCACGAGCAGCCCCAGCATTTT; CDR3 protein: CASSPLDSHEQPQHF
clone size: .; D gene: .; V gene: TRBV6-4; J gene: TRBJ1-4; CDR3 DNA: TGTGCCAGCAGCAGACAGCCAAATGAAAAACTGTTTTTT; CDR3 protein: CASSRQPNEKLFF
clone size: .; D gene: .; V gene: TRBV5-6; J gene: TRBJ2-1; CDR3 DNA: TGTGCCAGCAGCTCCGCAGGGAGGCTGTGGTTTAATGAGCAGTTCTTC; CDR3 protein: CASSSAGRLWFNEQFF
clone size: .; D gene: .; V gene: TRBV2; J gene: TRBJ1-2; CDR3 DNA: TGTGCCAGCAGTGACGAGGGGACACTCTATGGCTACACCTTC; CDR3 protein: CASSDEGTLYGYTF
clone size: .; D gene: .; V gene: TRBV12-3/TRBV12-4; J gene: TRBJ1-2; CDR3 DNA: TGTGCCAGCAGCACAGAGTCCTATGGCTACACCTTC; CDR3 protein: CASSTESYGYTF
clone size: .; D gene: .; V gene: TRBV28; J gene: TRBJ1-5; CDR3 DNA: TGTGCCAGCAGTCTAGGGGGAAGGAATCAGCCCCAGCATTTT; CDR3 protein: CASSLGGRNQPQHF
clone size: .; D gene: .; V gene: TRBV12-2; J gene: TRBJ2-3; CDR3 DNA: TGTGCAAGTCGCCCCAACGACTCCGACAGGCGGTGTCTTCGGGATACGCAGTATTTT; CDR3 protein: CASRPNDSDRRCLRDTQYF
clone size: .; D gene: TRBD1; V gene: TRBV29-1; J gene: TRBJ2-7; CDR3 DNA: TGCAGCGTTGGAGAGGGACAGGGGGCGAGCGAGCAGTACTTC; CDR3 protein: CSVGEGQGASEQYF
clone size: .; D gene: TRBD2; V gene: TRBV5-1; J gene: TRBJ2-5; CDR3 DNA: TGCGCCAGCAGCTGGGGACTAGCGGGGGAGACCCAGTACTTC; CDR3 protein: CASSWGLAGETQYF
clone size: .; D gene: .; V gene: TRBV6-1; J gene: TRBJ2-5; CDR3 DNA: TGTGCCAGCAGTGACAACAGGGCCCATTTTGTAGGCCAAGAGACCCAGTACTTC; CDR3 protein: CASSDNRAHFVGQETQYF
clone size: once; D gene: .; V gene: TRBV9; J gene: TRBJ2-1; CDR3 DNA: TGTGCCAGCCCTATGGCGGCTTTCTACAATGAGCAGTTCTTC; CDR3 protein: CASPMAAFYNEQFF
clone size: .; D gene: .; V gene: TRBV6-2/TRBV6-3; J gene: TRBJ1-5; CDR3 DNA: TGTGCCAGCAGTTACGATTCGGGGAAACTCAATCAGCCCCAGCATTTT; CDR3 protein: CASSYDSGKLNQPQHF
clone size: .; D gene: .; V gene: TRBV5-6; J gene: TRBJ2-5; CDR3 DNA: TGTGCCAGCAGCTTTGGGACGGGGAGGCTTGAGACCCAGTACTTC; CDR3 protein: CASSFGTGRLETQYF
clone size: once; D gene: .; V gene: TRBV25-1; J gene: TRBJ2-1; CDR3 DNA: TGTGCCAGCATTACCCAGGGAGGTGAGCAGTTCTTC; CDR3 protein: CASITQGGEQFF
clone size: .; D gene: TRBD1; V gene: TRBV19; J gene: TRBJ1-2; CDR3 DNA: TGTGCCAGTAGTATAGGCGGACAGGGCTATGGCTACACCTTC; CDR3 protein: CASSIGGQGYGYTF
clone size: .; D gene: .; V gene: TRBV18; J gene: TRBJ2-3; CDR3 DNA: TGTGCCAGCTCACCCAGACTGGAAGATACGCAGTATTTT; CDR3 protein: CASSPRLEDTQYF
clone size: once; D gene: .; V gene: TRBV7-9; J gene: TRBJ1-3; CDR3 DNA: TGTGCCAGCGCCCCAGGAAGCTCTGGAGGAAACACCATATATTTT; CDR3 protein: CASAPGSSGGNTIYF
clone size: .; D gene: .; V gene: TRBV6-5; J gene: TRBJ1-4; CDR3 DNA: TGTGCCAGCCGCGCAGGGTCCACTAATGAAAAACTGTTTTTT; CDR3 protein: CASRAGSTNEKLFF
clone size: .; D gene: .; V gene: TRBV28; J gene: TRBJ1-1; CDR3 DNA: TGTGCCAGCAGTAGGAACACTGAAGCTTTCTTT; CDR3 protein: CASSRNTEAFF
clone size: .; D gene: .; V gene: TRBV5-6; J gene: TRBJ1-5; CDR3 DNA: TGTGCCAGCAGCTTGTGGGCCGGACCCGGTGGGCCCCAGCATTTT; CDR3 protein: CASSLWAGPGGPQHF
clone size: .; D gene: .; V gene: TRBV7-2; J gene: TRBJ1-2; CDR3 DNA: TGTGCCAGCAGCTTACATCCCCCGAATTCTCGAGAGGGCTACACCTTC; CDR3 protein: CASSLHPPNSREGYTF
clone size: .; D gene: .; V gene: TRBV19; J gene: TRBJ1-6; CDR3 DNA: TGTGCCAGTAGTATTCCTTACGGAGTCAAGAATAATTCACCCCTCCACTTT; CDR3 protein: CASSIPYGVKNNSPLHF
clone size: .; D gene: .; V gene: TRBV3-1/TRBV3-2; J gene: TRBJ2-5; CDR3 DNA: TGTGCCAGCAGCCGCCTTGATGGCGGGGAGACCCAGTACTTC; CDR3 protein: CASSRLDGGETQYF
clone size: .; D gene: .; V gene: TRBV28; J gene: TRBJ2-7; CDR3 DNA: TGTGCCAGCAGGCGGGGATCACTCGGGGACGAGCAGTACTTC; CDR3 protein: CASRRGSLGDEQYF
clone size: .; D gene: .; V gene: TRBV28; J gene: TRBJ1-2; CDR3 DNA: TGTGCCAGTTACAGGGAGGTCATCTATGGCTACACCTTC; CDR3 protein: CASYREVIYGYTF
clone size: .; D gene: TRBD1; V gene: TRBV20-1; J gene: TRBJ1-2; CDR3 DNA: TGCAGTGCTAGTACCGGGACAGGACCAAACTATGGCTACACCTTC; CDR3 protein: CSASTGTGPNYGYTF
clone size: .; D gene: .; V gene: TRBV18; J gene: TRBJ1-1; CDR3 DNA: TGTGCCAGCTCACCCTCCGTGGGGGGAACTGAAGCTTTCTTT; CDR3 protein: CASSPSVGGTEAFF
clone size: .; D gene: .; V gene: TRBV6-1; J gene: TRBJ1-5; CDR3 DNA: TGTGCCAGCAGTGAAGGCCTCTTTGGCCATCAGCCCCAGCATTTT; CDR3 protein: CASSEGLFGHQPQHF
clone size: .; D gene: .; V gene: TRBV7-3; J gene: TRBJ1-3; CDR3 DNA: TGTGCCAGCAGCTTAACTCGGGAAGGTGGAAACACCATATATTTT; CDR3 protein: CASSLTREGGNTIYF
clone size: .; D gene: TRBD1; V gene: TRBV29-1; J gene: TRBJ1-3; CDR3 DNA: TGCAGCGTAACAGGGGGTGCTGGAAACACCATATATTTT; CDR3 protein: CSVTGGAGNTIYF
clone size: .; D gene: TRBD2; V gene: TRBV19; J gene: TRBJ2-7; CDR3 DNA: TGTGCCAGTAGTATTACGGGGGGGGTCAGCTCCTACGAGCAGTACTTC; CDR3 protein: CASSITGGVSSYEQYF
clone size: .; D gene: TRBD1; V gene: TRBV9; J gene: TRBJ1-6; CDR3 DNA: TGTGCCAGCAGCACCGGGACAGGGCCTTCTCCCCTCCACTTT; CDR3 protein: CASSTGTGPSPLHF
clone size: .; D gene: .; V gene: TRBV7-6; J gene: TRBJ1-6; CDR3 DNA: TGTGCCAGCAGCCATCAGGGACTTGGTTCACCCCTCCACTTT; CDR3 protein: CASSHQGLGSPLHF
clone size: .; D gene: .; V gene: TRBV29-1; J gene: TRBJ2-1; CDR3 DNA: TGCAGCGTTGCAAGGGTTGGTGAGCAGTTCTTC; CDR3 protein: CSVARVGEQFF
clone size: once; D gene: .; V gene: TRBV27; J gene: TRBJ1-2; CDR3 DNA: TGTGCCAGCAGTTTATTCGGGGGCCTAAACTATGGCTACACCTTC; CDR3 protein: CASSLFGGLNYGYTF